Presented here are 8 T cell receptor beta chains from one specimen sequenced in a study of spatial heterogeneity in lung cancer. Whole-study findings and limits: It was found that expanded intratumoral alpha and beta TCR counts tracked tumor mutation counts.

This sample's time point: sample taken at primary tumor resection. Their specific antigens are unknown. TCRdb recomputed calls from the 5' RACE reads with MiXCR, one row per CDR3 protein. The sample records some 4,800 distinct CDR3 sequences, 5% to 6.5% being singletons. The sequencing here drew on lung tumor tissue, taken at surgery. These receptors originate from a male donor with early-stage non-small cell lung cancer.

The chain is built from TRBV6-1 and TRBJ1-1; tentatively, D is TRBD1 (5 bases). Trimming stripped 3 bases from V and 5 bases from J, with 7 bases between. Germline-derived CDR1 and CDR2 are MNHNS and SASEGT. This CDR3 contains 12 residues. CDR3 sequence (DNA): TGTGCCAGCAGTGAGCAGGGTACTGAAGCTTTCTTT. Encoded protein: CASSEQGTEAFF.

This clonotype was counted at least ten times. The chain couples TRBV7-2 to TRBJ1-3; D is perhaps TRBD1 (6 bases). The V gene's germline CDR1 is SGHTA and CDR2 FQGNSA. The CDR3 totals 13 residues. V lost 3 bases and J 13 bases, leaving 16 bases between the germline ends. Here the CDR3 reads CASSFTGTLEIYF. The CDR3 nucleotides are TGTGCCAGCAGCTTTACAGGGACCCTCGAAATATATTTT.

This clonotype was recorded a few times. This chain joins TRBV27 and TRBJ2-7, with D possibly matching TRBD2 (6 bases). Germline V gives CDR1 MNHEY, CDR2 SMNVEV (reference sequence). V gave up 2 bases and J gave up 2 bases, with 10 bases separating them. This CDR3 region has 14 residues. The CDR3 DNA sequence: TGTGCCAGCAGTTTAGCGGGATCTACCTACGAGCAGTACTTC. Amino acids: CASSLAGSTYEQYF.

This clonotype was found a few times. The chain couples TRBV28 to TRBJ1-4, with D unclear. The CDR3 covers 15 residues. Germline V gene lookup returns CDR1 MDHEN and CDR2 SYDVKM. Deletions cut 4 bases from V and 4 bases from J, with 13 bases between. CDR3 residues: CASSYPGPGNEKLFF. CDR3 coding DNA: TGTGCCAGCAGTTATCCCGGGCCGGGTAATGAAAAACTGTTTTTT.

This clonotype was observed at least ten times. This chain connects TRBV6-6 to TRBJ2-6; D might be TRBD1 (5 bases). The germline V and J ends were trimmed by 8 bases and 0 bases, with 11 bases remaining between them. Germline V gene sequence: CDR1 MNHNY, CDR2 SVGAGI (reference sequence). The CDR3 runs to 15 residues. The CDR3, as DNA: TGTGCCAGCCTGGGGCTCCTCTCTGGGGCCAACGTCCTGACTTTC. This encodes CASLGLLSGANVLTF.

There are many counts of this clonotype. This chain joins TRBV18 and TRBJ2-7; possibly TRBD1 for D (7 bases). CDR3 length: 16 amino acids. Germline CDR1 and CDR2: KGHSH and LQKENI. The V and J ends lost 2 bases and 4 bases respectively, with 18 bases between them. The CDR3 bases are TGTGCCAGCTCACCAGGGTCGCGGGGACAGAATTACGAGCAGTACTTC. It specifies CASSPGSRGQNYEQYF.

This clonotype ranks as medium-sized. The chain combines TRBV20-1 with TRBJ1-2; D is possibly TRBD1 (6 bases). Germline V CDR1 and CDR2: DFQATT, SNEGSKA (reference sequence). V lost 2 bases, J lost 4 bases, and 14 bases lay in between. The CDR3 runs 14 residues. The DNA for the CDR3 is TGCAGTGCTAGACTTACAGGGCAGGTCTATGGCTACACCTTC. It yields the protein CSARLTGQVYGYTF.

This clonotype is labeled as medium-sized. The genes are TRBV10-3 and TRBJ2-7, with D maybe TRBD1 (5 bases). Germline values: CDR1 ENHRY, CDR2 SYGVKD. The CDR3 has 14 amino acids. Between the trimmed V and J ends, which lost 10 bases and 1 base, there was a span of 17 bases. The CDR3 protein is CATLGALFSYEQYF. Written as DNA, the CDR3 is TGTGCCACTCTTGGGGCCCTTTTTTCCTACGAGCAGTACTTC.